The sequence of this T cell receptor beta chain was determined in a study of beta chain features in type 1 diabetes. General study findings and limits: Patients with type 1 diabetes carried fewer insertions and had more deletions at their VDJ junctions. A possible short-template PCR bias applies equally to patients and controls. Researchers report that Type 1 diabetes patients had moderately but significantly shorter TCRB CDR3s across all four CD4+ subsets.

In its sample, this clone was seen a few times. What it binds is not known. Investigators reverse transcribed all isolated RNA, so they sequenced expressed TCRB transcripts. The repertoire was sequenced with immunoSEQ multiplex PCR; TCRdb's copy has only in-frame clones and lacks some. Of some 640,000 clones listed, over 12% are singletons. This CDR3 is 12 amino acids long. The germline V gene encodes CDR1 SGDLS and CDR2 YYNGEE. V gave up 0 bases and J gave up 8 bases, with 6 bases separating them. V gene TRBV9 combines with J gene TRBJ2-1; D gene uncertain. The sequence derives from a man between 18 and 35 years old with type 1 diabetes. Sequenced sample: naive CD4+ T cells from blood. CDR3 DNA: TGTGCCAGCAGCGTAGATCAGTATGAGCAGTTCTTC. This codes for CASSVDQYEQFF.